The TCR beta chain under discussion was sequenced for a study of T cells after yellow fever vaccination. Study information: Preparing low-cell-number fractions relied on SMART-Seq v4 Ultra Low Input. Study-level points and caveats: A faster peak, day 5 versus 15, was reached by the weaker secondary response. Post-booster samples contained most primary-vaccination clones (approximately 96% CD4, about 85% CD8).

J lost 0 bases, V lost 3 bases, and 14 bases had no gene match. The CDR3 spans 20 residues. The germline V gene has CDR1 LGHNA and CDR2 YSLEER. TCR cDNA, made by 5'RACE template switching, carried an added universal primer site and UMIs. TCRdb reanalysed the 5' RACE reads using MiXCR and keeps one entry per CDR3 protein. The repertoire holds some 350,000 distinct CDR3 sequences, with approximately 4% as singletons. Ten or more counts support this clonotype. The antigen remains unidentified. The source was PBMCs, collected 5 days after the yellow fever booster vaccination. The chain employs TRBV4-3 and TRBJ2-4; TRBD1 aligns across 10 bases. The source is a man between 18 and 29 years old who received the YFV17D yellow fever vaccine. DNA for the CDR3: TGCGCCAGCAGCCAGGAGACAGGGGGCGGAGTGGCTCTAGCCAAAAACATTCAGTACTTC. Translated, it gives CASSQETGGGVALAKNIQYF.